This TCR beta chain emerged from a study of identical twins. For this clonotype: Its antigen is undetermined.

TCRdb re-called the 5' RACE reads through MiXCR, storing one row per CDR3 protein. The sample has some 900,000 distinct CDR3 sequences; 12% are singletons. The length of the CDR3 is 15 residues. Germline-derived CDR1 and CDR2 are SGDLS and YYNGEE. With V trimmed by 4 bases and J by 4 bases, 5 bases remained unmatched. Study-level findings and limits: In monozygotic twins, models underestimated the sharing of out-of-frame TCR alpha. The study reached conclusions through statistical analysis that was cross-sectional, not following the same donors. Analyses of zero insertions could be partly confounded by invariant MAIT and iNKT cells.

This same sample was also taken into another study, of yellow fever vaccine responses in identical twins. As that study records: Convergence reportedly seemed to mark part of the twins' vaccine T cell response, with personalization marking the rest.

The V and J genes are TRBV9 and TRBJ2-1, with TRBD2 matching 10 bases. The receptor was isolated from a woman in her late teens or twenties in good health. Sequencing was performed on PBMCs. CDR3 DNA: TGTGCCAGCAGCCATGGGACTAGCGAATACAATGAGCAGTTCTTC. Translated: CASSHGTSEYNEQFF.